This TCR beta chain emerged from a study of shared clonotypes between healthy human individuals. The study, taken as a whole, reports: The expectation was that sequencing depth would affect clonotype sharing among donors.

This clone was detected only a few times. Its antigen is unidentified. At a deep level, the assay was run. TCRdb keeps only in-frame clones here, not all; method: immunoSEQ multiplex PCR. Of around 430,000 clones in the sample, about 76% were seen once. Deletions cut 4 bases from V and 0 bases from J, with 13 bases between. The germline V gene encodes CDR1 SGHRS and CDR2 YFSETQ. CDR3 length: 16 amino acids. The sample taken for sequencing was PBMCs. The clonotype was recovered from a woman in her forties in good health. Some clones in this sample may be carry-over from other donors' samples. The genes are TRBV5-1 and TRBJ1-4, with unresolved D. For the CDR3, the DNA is TGCGCCAGCAGCCCCGGCTCGGTTGCAACTAATGAAAAACTGTTTTTT. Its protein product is CASSPGSVATNEKLFF.